This T cell receptor beta chain was sequenced during a study of human T cells and chemical hapten exposure. General study points: Expanded TCRs made up significantly more big CDR3 similarity clusters than controls did.

The library labeled individual cDNA molecules by adding unique molecular identifiers to them. TCRdb ran MiXCR on the RACE reads and lists one entry per CDR3 protein. Here the sample spans around 60,000 distinct CDR3 sequences, around 7% being singletons. The V gene lost 1 base and the J gene lost 5 bases, with 6 bases spanning the gap. The CDR3 spans 12 residues. Germline V gives CDR1 KGHSH, CDR2 LQKENI. Time point described: pre-sensitization, week 0. The treatment denotes: therapeutic diphenylcyclopropenone sensitization with weekly scalp DPC. The study extracted total RNA from unfractionated whole blood. Ten or more counts support this clonotype. The antigen is undetermined.

Sequencing was performed on whole blood, taken in connection with sensitization to the hapten diphenylcyclopropenone (DPC). The genes are TRBV18 and TRBJ2-7; no clear D gene. The clonotype comes from a woman aged 25 to 45 with alopecia areata. Some clones in this sample may be carry-over from other donors' samples. CDR3 amino acids: CASSPQGDEQYF. The CDR3 bases are TGTGCCAGCTCACCACAGGGTGACGAGCAGTACTTC.